These 19 T cell receptor beta chains came from one sample sequenced in a study of T cells in Graves' hyperthyroidism and ophthalmopathy. Amplification of TCR beta CDR3 regions was performed using RNA transcripts as template. First-round RT-PCR targeting the TCR CDR3 was performed with the HTBI primer set. TCRdb re-called the multiplex PCR reads through MiXCR, storing one row per CDR3 protein. Of just over 550,000 distinct CDR3 sequences listed, about 45% are singletons. The sequencing input was peripheral blood or thyroid tissue (not recorded which). Receptors were obtained from a woman aged 18-29 years with Graves' hyperthyroidism.

Concerning this clonotype: One end of the junction is discordant with germline, which a read error may explain. The rearrangement joins TRBV7-9 to TRBJ2-5; 7 bases match TRBD2. The CDR3 extends over 15 amino acids. Germline assignment: CDR1 SEHNR and CDR2 FQNEAQ (reference sequence). CDR3 bases: TGTGCCGGCAGCCAAGGCCCGAGCGGGACCGAGACCCAGTACTTC. The encoded protein is CAGSQGPSGTETQYF.

The J gene is TRBJ2-7, the V gene TRBV25-1, with TRBD2 identical over 9 bases. V gave up 1 base and J gave up 7 bases; unmatched junction bases: 11. This CDR3 comprises 16 residues. Germline V gene lookup returns CDR1 MGHDK and CDR2 SYGVNS. CDR3 residues: CASSEWAGGPRNEQYF. The CDR3 DNA sequence: TGTGCCAGCAGTGAATGGGCGGGAGGGCCTAGGAATGAGCAGTACTTC.

This rearrangement joins TRBV7-3 to TRBJ1-3; D uncertain. There are 13 residues in the CDR3. Per the germline V gene, CDR1 is SGHTA and CDR2 is FQGTGA. Trimming cost V 8 bases and J 0 bases, with 8 bases left between them. The CDR3 nucleotides are TGTGCCAGCGGCCTAAGCTCTGGAAACACCATATATTTT. The encoded protein is CASGLSSGNTIYF.

The chain is built from TRBV10-3 and TRBJ2-1; TRBD1 is a possible D gene (7 bases). Germline V gene data show CDR1 as ENHRY and CDR2 as SYGVKD. Trimming shortened V by 3 bases and J by 8 bases, and 17 bases separated the two germline ends. CDR3 length equals 15 residues. The CDR3 reads CAISESLGQRDEQFF. The CDR3 nucleotides read TGTGCCATCAGTGAATCCCTGGGACAGCGGGATGAGCAGTTCTTC.

The chain uses TRBV7-9 and TRBJ1-6; possibly TRBD1 for D (6 bases). CDR1 and CDR2 from the germline V gene are SEHNR and FQNEAQ (reference sequence). This CDR3 contains 15 residues. Trimming shortened V by 5 bases and J by 7 bases, and 15 bases separated the two germline ends. Written as DNA, the CDR3 is TGTGCCAGCAGCGGGCCAGGGGTGCGCAATTCACCCCTCCACTTT. Its protein product is CASSGPGVRNSPLHF.

This clonotype was seen ten or more times. The chain recombines TRBV7-8 with TRBJ2-5; TRBD1 matches at 7 bases. The germline gives CDR1 SGHVS, CDR2 FQNEAQ. Trimming took 4 bases from V and 5 from J; bases not matched to a gene: 7. This CDR3 comprises 14 residues. Here the CDR3 DNA reads TGTGCCAGCAGCTCCCTAGGGGGCAGGGAGACCCAGTACTTC. Residues: CASSSLGGRETQYF.

V and J are TRBV6-1 and TRBJ2-5; D is uncertain. The CDR3 is made up of 16 amino acids. V lost 4 bases and J 3 bases, leaving 18 bases between the germline ends. In germline, CDR1 is MNHNS, CDR2 SASEGT. CDR3 sequence (DNA): TGTGCCAGCAGTGTCCCTTCGATGTCGTTAAAAGAGACCCAGTACTTC. Residues: CASSVPSMSLKETQYF.

This clonotype was found a few times. The chain recombines TRBV14 with TRBJ1-3; D uncertain. The CDR3 runs to 17 residues. V lost 4 bases and J 0 bases, leaving 16 bases between the germline ends. CDR1 and CDR2 (germline): SGHDN, FVKESK. CDR3 residues: CASSRIPPGYSGNTIYF. The CDR3 DNA is TGTGCCAGCAGCCGAATCCCCCCCGGCTACTCTGGAAACACCATATATTTT.

V and J are TRBV7-9 and TRBJ2-5; 12 positions agree with TRBD2. Germline CDR1 SEHNR, CDR2 FQNEAQ (reference sequence). With V trimmed by 8 bases and J by 6 bases, 16 bases remained unmatched. The CDR3 has 17 residues. CDR3 sequence reads: CASAPPTLAGGPQTQYF. The CDR3 region has the DNA TGTGCCAGCGCCCCCCCCACTCTAGCGGGAGGGCCTCAGACCCAGTACTTC.

Only one count was recorded for this clonotype. A much bigger clone sits one base away, suggesting this may be a read error. The genes are TRBV24-1 and TRBJ1-5; D not resolved. V was pared by 6 bases and J by 1 base, with 12 bases between. The CDR3 has 15 amino acids. Germline loops: CDR1 KGHDR, CDR2 SFDVKD. The CDR3 region has the DNA TGTGCCACCAGTCAGGCCGAGCTAAGCAATCAGCCCCAGCATTTT. As protein: CATSQAELSNQPQHF.

Comment on this clonotype: The CDR3 carries no conserved terminal phenylalanine or tryptophan, so it likely arises from a read error. No DNA is shown, since the ends of the CDR3 on it are uncertain; the CDR3 is the one TCRdb lists. The chain couples TRBV10-2 to TRBJ2-5; the D call TRBD2 from the table was never checked on the DNA. Germline CDR1 and CDR2: WSHSY and SAAADI. Inclusive of both ends, the CDR3 amounts to 10 amino acids. CDR3 loop: CATGTSGRAV.

This sequence joins TRBV10-3 and TRBJ1-5; D gene uncertain. Trimming left V 1 base short and J 2 bases short, with 6 bases between. The V gene's germline CDR1 is ENHRY and CDR2 SYGVKD. The CDR3 totals 14 residues. The CDR3 sequence: CAISEYRGNQPQHF. The CDR3 nucleotides are TGTGCCATCAGTGAGTATAGGGGCAATCAGCCCCAGCATTTT.

This chain joins TRBV7-2 and TRBJ1-5; weak D call: TRBD1 (5 bases). Between the trimmed V and J ends, which lost 1 base and 3 bases, there was a span of 10 bases. Germline assignment: CDR1 SGHTA and CDR2 FQGNSA. The CDR3 contains 15 residues. Written as DNA, the CDR3 is TGTGCCAGCAGCTTAGATGGGGGTTCCAATCAGCCCCAGCATTTT. Protein: CASSLDGGSNQPQHF. Filled out from reference TRBV7-2 and TRBJ1-5, the complete variable domain reads GAGVSQSPSNKVTEKGKDVELRCDPISGHTALYWYRQSLGQGLEFLIYFQGNSAPDKSGLPSDRFSAERTGGSVSTLTIQRTQQEDSAVYLCASSLDGGSNQPQHFGDGTRLSIL.

This chain links TRBV5-1 with TRBJ2-7; the match to TRBD1 covers 9 bases. Germline V gene data show CDR1 as SGHRS and CDR2 as YFSETQ. The ends lost 4 bases at V and 7 bases at J; junction bases unmatched: 9. The CDR3 is 14 residues long. The CDR3 DNA is TGCGCCAGCAGCCCGGGGGACAGGGCGCGAGAGCAGTACTTC. It specifies CASSPGDRAREQYF.

The CDR3 coding sequence is TGTGCCAGCAGTCCCGGACGGACCAATGGCTACACCTTC. As protein: CASSPGRTNGYTF. This chain uses TRBV25-1 with TRBJ1-2, with D unresolved. CDR3 length: 13 amino acids. Per the germline V gene, CDR1 is MGHDK and CDR2 is SYGVNS. V lost 5 bases and J 6 bases, leaving 13 bases between the germline ends.

This clonotype occurred many times. The V gene is TRBV15, the J gene TRBJ2-6; D ambiguous. V was cut by 0 bases and J by 12 bases, with 3 bases left in between. The germline gives CDR1 LNHNV, CDR2 YYDKDF (reference sequence). The CDR3 sequence is 11 residues long. For the CDR3, the DNA is TGTGCCACCAGCAGAGATGGCGTCCTGACTTTC. As protein: CATSRDGVLTF.

The gene calls are TRBV7-8 and TRBJ2-7; unclear D gene. The J call may be incorrect, as the DNA end agrees better with TRBJ2-1. Germline CDR1 and CDR2: SGHVS and FQNEAQ. This CDR3 region has 13 residues. In DNA form, the CDR3 reads TGTGCCAGCAGCTTAGCGGAGACGACGGAGCAGTTCTTC. The encoded protein is CASSLAETTEQFF.

Many counts were recorded for this clonotype. This chain connects TRBV7-9 to TRBJ2-7; perhaps TRBD1 as D (6 bases). Trimming shortened V by 4 bases and J by 3 bases, and 7 bases separated the two germline ends. The CDR3 runs 12 residues. Germline V gene data show CDR1 as SEHNR and CDR2 as FQNEAQ (reference sequence). The CDR3 reads CASSSRGYEQYF. CDR3 in DNA: TGTGCCAGCAGCTCCAGGGGCTACGAGCAGTACTTC.

The chain joins TRBV29-1 to TRBJ1-2; tentatively, D is TRBD1 (6 bases). Germline V CDR1 and CDR2: SQVTM, ANQGSEA. Trimming removed 4 bases from V and 5 bases from J, with 14 bases in between. The CDR3 has 13 amino acids. For the CDR3, the DNA is TGCAGCGTTGCTCGGGGGCCTCATTATGGCTACACCTTC. It encodes CSVARGPHYGYTF. Full variable domain (rest looked up from reference TRBV29-1 and TRBJ1-2): SAVISQKPSRDICQRGTSLTIQCQVDSQVTMMFWYRQQPGQSLTLIATANQGSEATYESGFVIDKFPISRPNLTFSTLTVSNMSPEDSSIYLCSVARGPHYGYTFGSGTRLTVV.